What follows is one TCR beta chain and its context. Its antigen is undetermined. These data are taken from a study of Ad26.COV2.S vaccination and SARS-CoV-2 variants. Sample treatment: around 19 received Ad26.COV2.S at low or high dose, single or two shots; roughly five received placebo; per-sample allocation not given. Vaccine and placebo recipients were sampled on day 63 after the first injection. Profiling relied on immunoSEQ multiplex PCR, and the TCRdb table lists in-frame clones only, not all of them. The repertoire holds a few hundred thousand clones, with about 90% as singletons. Study-wide results and limits: Responses of spike-specific T cells (both CD8+ and CD4+) reportedly showed substantial breadth after vaccination.

Germline loops: CDR1 LNHDA, CDR2 SQIVND (reference sequence). Trimming stripped 1 base from V and 6 bases from J, with 7 bases between. The CDR3 is 13 residues long. The chain couples TRBV19 to TRBJ2-1; D not resolved. Material: peripheral blood, obtained in a trial of Ad26.COV2.S vaccine versus placebo. The TCR was taken from a person aged 18-60 years who received the Ad26.COV2.S COVID-19 vaccine or a placebo. CDR3 residues: CASSIAPINEQFF. In nucleotides, the CDR3 is TGTGCCAGTAGTATAGCCCCCATCAATGAGCAGTTCTTC.